This T cell receptor (beta chain) was profiled in a study of T-cell memory formation after mild COVID-19. Using its own MiXCR run on the 5' RACE reads, TCRdb lists one record per CDR3 protein. This sample carries 300,000 to 400,000 distinct CDR3 sequences, more than 20% of them seen once, and the ten largest clones take about 12%. This clonotype was seen a few times. Germline CDR1 reads KGHSH; CDR2 reads LQKENI. The CDR3 length is 14 residues. Trimming removed 2 bases at V and 4 bases at J, with 11 bases between. The chain combines TRBV18 with TRBJ1-2; TRBD1 is a possible D gene (5 bases). Sequenced: PBMCs or a T cell subset sorted from them (not recorded which). This receptor was taken from an adult woman who had mild COVID-19 (a few samples of this study predate the infection). Cell type and time point are not known. The CDR3 DNA follows: TGTGCCAGCTCACCATCCCAGGGCATCTATGGCTACACCTTC. This codes for CASSPSQGIYGYTF. The complete variable domain, with remaining parts taken from reference TRBV18 and TRBJ1-2, reads NAGVMQNPRHLVRRRGQEARLRCSPMKGHSHVYWYRQLPEEGLKFMVYLQKENIIDESGMPKERFSAEFPKEGPSILRIQQVVRGDSAAYFCASSPSQGIYGYTFGSGTRLTVV.